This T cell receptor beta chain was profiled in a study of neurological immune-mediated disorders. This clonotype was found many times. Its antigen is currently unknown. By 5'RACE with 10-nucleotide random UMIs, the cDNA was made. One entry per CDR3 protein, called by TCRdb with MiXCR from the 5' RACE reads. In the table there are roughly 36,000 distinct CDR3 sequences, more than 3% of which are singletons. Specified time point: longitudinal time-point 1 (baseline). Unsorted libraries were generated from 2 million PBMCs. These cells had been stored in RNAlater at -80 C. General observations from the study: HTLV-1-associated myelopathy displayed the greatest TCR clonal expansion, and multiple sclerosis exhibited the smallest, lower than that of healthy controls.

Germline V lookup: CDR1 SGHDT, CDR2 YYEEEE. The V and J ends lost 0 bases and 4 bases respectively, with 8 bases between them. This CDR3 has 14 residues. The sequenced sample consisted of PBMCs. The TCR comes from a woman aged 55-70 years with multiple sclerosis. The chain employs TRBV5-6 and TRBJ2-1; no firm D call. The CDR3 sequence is CASSLGRKYNEQFF. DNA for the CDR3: TGTGCCAGCAGCTTGGGACGGAAATACAATGAGCAGTTCTTC. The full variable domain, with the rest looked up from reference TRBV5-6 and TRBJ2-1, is DAGVTQSPTHLIKTRGQQVTLRCSPKSGHDTVSWYQQALGQGPQFIFQYYEEEERQRGNFPDRFSGHQFPNYSSELNVNALLLGDSALYLCASSLGRKYNEQFFGPGTRLTVL.